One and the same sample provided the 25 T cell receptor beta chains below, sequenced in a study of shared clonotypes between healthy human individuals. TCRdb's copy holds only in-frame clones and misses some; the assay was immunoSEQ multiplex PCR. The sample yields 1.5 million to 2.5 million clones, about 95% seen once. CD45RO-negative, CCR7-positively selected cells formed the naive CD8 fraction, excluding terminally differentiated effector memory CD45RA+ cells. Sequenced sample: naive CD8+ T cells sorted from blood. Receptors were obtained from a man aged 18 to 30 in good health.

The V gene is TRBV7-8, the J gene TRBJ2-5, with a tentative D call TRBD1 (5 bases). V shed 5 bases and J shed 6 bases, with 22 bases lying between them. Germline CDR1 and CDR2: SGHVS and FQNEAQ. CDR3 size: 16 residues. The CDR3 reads CASSPPGSPGMKTQYF. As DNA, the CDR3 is TGTGCCAGCAGCCCACCGGGCTCGCCAGGGATGAAGACCCAGTACTTC.

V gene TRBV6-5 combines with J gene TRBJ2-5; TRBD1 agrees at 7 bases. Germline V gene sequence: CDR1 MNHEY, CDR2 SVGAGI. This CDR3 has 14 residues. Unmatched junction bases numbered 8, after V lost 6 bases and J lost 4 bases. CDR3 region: CASRLEGALETQYF. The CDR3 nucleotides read TGTGCCAGCAGGCTCGAGGGGGCGTTAGAGACCCAGTACTTC.

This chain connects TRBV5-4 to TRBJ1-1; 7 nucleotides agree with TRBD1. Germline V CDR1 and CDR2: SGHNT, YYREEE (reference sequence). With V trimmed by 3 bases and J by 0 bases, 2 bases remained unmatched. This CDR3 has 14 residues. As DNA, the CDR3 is TGTGCCAGCAGCTGGACAGGTTTGAACACTGAAGCTTTCTTT. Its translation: CASSWTGLNTEAFF.

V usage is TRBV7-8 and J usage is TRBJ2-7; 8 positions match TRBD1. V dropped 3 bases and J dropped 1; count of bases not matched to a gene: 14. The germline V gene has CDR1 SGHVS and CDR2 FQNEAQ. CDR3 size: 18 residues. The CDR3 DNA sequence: TGTGCCAGCAGCTTCGAGTTGCTCGGGGACAGGAGTTCCTACGAGCAGTACTTC. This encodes CASSFELLGDRSSYEQYF. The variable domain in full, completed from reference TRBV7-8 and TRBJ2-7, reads GAGVSQSPRYKVAKRGQDVALRCDPISGHVSLFWYQQALGQGPEFLTYFQNEAQLDKSGLPSDRFFAERPEGSVSTLKIQRTQQEDSAVYLCASSFELLGDRSSYEQYFGPGTRLTVT.

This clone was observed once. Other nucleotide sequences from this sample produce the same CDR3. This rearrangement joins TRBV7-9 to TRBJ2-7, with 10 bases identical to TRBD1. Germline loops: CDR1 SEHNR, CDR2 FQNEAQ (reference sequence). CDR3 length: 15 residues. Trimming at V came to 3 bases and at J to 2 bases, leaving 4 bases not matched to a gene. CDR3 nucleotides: TGTGCCAGCAGCTTGGCGGGACAGGGGACCTACGAGCAGTACTTC. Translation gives CASSLAGQGTYEQYF. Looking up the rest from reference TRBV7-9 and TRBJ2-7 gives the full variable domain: DTGVSQNPRHKITKRGQNVTFRCDPISEHNRLYWYRQTLGQGPEFLTYFQNEAQLEKSRLLSDRFSAERPKGSFSTLEIQRTEQGDSAMYLCASSLAGQGTYEQYFGPGTRLTVT.

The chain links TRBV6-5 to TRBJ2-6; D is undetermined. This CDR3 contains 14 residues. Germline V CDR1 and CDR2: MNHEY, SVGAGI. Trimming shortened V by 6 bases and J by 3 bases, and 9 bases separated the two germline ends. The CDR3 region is CASSGSGGANVLTF. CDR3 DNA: TGTGCCAGCAGCGGGTCGGGTGGGGCCAACGTCCTGACTTTC.

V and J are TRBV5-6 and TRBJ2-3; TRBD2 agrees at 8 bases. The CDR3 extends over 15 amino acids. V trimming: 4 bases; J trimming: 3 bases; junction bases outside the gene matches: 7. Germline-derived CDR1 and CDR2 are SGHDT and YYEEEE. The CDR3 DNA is TGTGCCAGCAGCGACTGGACTAGCTCAACAGATACGCAGTATTTT. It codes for CASSDWTSSTDTQYF. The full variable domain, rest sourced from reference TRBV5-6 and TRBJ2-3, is DAGVTQSPTHLIKTRGQQVTLRCSPKSGHDTVSWYQQALGQGPQFIFQYYEEEERQRGNFPDRFSGHQFPNYSSELNVNALLLGDSALYLCASSDWTSSTDTQYFGPGTRLTVL.

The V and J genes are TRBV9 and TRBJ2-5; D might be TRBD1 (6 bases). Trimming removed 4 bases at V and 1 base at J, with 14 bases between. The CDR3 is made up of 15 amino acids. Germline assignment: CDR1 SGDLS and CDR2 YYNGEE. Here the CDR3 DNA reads TGTGCCAGCAGCCAACAGGGATGGAGCCAAGAGACCCAGTACTTC. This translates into CASSQQGWSQETQYF.

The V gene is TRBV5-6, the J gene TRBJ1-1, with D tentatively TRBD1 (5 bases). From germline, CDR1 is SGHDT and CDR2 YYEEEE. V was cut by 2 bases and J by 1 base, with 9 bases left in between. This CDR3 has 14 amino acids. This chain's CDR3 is CASSFMGGNTEAFF. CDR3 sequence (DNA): TGTGCCAGCAGCTTTATGGGGGGGAACACTGAAGCTTTCTTT.

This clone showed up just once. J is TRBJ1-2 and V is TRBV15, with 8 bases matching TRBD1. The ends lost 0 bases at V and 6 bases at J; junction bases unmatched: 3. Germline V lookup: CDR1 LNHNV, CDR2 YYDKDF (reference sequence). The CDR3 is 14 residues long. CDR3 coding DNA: TGTGCCACCAGCAGAGATAGGACAGGGCATGGCTACACCTTC. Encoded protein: CATSRDRTGHGYTF.

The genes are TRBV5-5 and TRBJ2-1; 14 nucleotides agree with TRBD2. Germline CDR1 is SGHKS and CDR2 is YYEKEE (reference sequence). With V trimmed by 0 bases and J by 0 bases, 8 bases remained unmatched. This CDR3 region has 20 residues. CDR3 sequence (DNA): TGTGCCAGCAGCTTGGCGACTAGCGGGAGGGCCGGGTACTCCTACAATGAGCAGTTCTTC. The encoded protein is CASSLATSGRAGYSYNEQFF.

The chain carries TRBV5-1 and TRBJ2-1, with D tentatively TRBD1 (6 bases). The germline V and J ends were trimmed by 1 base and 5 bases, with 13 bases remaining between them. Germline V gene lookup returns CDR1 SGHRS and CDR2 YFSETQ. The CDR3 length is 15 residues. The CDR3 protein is CASSLRQGHNNEQFF. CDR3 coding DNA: TGCGCCAGCAGCTTGCGCCAGGGACACAACAATGAGCAGTTCTTC.

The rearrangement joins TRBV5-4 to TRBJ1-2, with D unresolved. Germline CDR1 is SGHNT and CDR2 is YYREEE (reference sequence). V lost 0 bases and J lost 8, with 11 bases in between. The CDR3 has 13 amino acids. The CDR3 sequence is CASSLAEGGGYTF. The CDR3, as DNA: TGTGCCAGCAGCTTGGCGGAGGGAGGAGGCTACACCTTC.

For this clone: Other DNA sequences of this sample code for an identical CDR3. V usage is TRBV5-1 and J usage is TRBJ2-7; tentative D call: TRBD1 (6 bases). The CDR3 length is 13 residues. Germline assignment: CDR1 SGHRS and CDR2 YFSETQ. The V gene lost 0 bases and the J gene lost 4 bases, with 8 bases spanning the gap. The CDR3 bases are TGCGCCAGCAGCTTGGGTACAGGGTACGAGCAGTACTTC. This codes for CASSLGTGYEQYF.

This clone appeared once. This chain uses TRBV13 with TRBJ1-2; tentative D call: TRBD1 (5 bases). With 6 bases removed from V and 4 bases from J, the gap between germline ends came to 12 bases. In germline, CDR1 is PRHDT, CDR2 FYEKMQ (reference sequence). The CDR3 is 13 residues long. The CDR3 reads CASSAGSGYGYTF. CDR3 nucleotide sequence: TGTGCCAGCAGTGCAGGGTCGGGCTATGGCTACACCTTC.

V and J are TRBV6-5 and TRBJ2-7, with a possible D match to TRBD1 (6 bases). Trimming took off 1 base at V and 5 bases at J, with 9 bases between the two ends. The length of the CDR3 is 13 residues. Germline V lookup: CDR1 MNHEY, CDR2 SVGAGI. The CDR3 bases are TGTGCCAGCAGTTACTACTCAGGGGACGAGCAGTACTTC. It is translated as CASSYYSGDEQYF.

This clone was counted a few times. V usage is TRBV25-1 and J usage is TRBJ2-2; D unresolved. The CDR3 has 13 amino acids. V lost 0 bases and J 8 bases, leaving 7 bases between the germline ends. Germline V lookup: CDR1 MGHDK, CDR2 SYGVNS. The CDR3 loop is CASSEYPLGELFF. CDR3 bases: TGTGCCAGCAGTGAATACCCCCTTGGGGAGCTGTTTTTT.

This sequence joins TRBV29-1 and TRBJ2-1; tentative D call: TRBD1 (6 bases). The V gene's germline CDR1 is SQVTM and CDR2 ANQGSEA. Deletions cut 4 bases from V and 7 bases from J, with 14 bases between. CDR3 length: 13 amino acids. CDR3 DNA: TGCAGCGTTGCCTGGACAGTAGAGAATGAGCAGTTCTTC. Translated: CSVAWTVENEQFF.

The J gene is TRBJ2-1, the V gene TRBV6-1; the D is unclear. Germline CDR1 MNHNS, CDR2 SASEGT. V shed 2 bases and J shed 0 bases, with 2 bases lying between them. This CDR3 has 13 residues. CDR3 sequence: CASSELSYNEQFF. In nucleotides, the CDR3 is TGTGCCAGCAGTGAACTCTCCTACAATGAGCAGTTCTTC.

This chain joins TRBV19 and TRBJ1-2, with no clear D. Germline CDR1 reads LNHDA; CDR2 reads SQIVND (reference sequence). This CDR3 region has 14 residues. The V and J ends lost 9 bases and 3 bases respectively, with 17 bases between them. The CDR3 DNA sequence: TGTGCCAGCGAACGAACGGGATTTGACTATGGCTACACCTTC. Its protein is CASERTGFDYGYTF.

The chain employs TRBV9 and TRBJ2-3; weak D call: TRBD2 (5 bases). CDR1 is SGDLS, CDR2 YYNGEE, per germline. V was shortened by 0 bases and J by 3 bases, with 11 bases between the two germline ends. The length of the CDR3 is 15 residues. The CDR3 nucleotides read TGTGCCAGCAGCGTAGCTAGCCCCGGGACAGATACGCAGTATTTT. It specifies CASSVASPGTDTQYF.

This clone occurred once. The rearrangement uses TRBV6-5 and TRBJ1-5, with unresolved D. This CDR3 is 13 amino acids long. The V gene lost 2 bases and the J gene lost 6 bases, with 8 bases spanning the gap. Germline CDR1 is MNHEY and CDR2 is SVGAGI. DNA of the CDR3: TGTGCCAGCAGTTACCGTAGCGTTCAGCCCCAGCATTTT. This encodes CASSYRSVQPQHF.

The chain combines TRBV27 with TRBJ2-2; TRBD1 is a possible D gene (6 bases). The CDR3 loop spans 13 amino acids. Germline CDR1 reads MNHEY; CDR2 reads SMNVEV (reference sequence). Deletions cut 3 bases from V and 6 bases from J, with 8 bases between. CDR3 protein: CASSFRGPGELFF. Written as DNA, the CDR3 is TGTGCCAGCAGTTTCAGGGGTCCCGGGGAGCTGTTTTTT.

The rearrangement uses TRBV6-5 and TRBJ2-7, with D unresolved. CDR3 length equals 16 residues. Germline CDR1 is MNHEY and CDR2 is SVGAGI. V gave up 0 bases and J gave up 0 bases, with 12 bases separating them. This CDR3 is CASSYSWTESSYEQYF. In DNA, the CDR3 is TGTGCCAGCAGTTACTCGTGGACGGAGAGCTCCTACGAGCAGTACTTC.

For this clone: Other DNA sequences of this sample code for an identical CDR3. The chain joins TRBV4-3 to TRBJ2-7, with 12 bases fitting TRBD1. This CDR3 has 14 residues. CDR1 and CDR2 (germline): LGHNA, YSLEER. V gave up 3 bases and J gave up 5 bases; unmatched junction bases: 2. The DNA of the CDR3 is TGCGCCAGCAGCCAGGGACAGGGGGCCGACGAGCAGTACTTC. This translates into CASSQGQGADEQYF.